The present T cell receptor (beta chain) was sequenced within a study of control samples from healthy donors and cancer patients. This CDR3 has 14 amino acids. Germline values: CDR1 SNHLY, CDR2 FYNNEI. After removal of 6 bases from V and 4 bases from J, the junction contained 8 bases not matched to a gene. Sequencing used immunoSEQ multiplex PCR; TCRdb keeps in-frame clones, though not all of them. The table has around 100,000 clones, about 89% seen once. The material sequenced was PBMCs. The gene calls are TRBV2 and TRBJ1-2; 7 bases match TRBD1. This TCR was sampled from a man between 60 and 70 years old with lung cancer. The CDR3 reads CASRSGGQAYGYTF. The CDR3, as DNA: TGTGCCAGCAGATCGGGCGGACAGGCCTATGGCTACACCTTC.